This T cell receptor beta chain emerged from a study of cytomegalovirus exposure and HLA in healthy donors. Vbeta (60) and Jbeta (13) primers were used in the PCR. Only in-frame clones appear in the TCRdb table, and some are missing; sequencing was by immunoSEQ multiplex PCR. The sample has 110,000 or so clones, 60% to 85% seen once. Germline assignment: CDR1 SQVTM and CDR2 ANQGSEA. CDR3 length: 14 residues. V dropped 5 bases and J dropped 0 bases, with 13 bases sitting between them. The sequence derives from a middle-aged man in good health and CMV-seropositive. Sample: PBMCs. The chain carries TRBV29-1 and TRBJ2-5; weak D call: TRBD2 (6 bases). Here the CDR3 DNA reads TGCAGCGTTAACGGGGGTTCCAACCAAGAGACCCAGTACTTC. Amino acids: CSVNGGSNQETQYF.